This is a list of T cell receptor beta chains from one sample in a study of blood T cells in healthy people across ages. From the 5' RACE reads, TCRdb called clonotypes with MiXCR, one entry per CDR3 protein. The profile shows 800,000 or so distinct CDR3 sequences, approximately 25% of them singletons. These data are also associated with another study on T cells of mothers and their children.

Sequencing input: blood. These receptors originate from a boy younger than 18 in good health. CDR3s include the opening cysteine and the closing phenylalanine or tryptophan. D genes are given only for firm matches. Size is stated for part of the rows, as once, few or many counts, or as a class when the clone is expanded.

>TRBJ2-4|TRBD1|TRBV6-2/TRBV6-3|NA
TGTGCCAGCAGCCCGGGACAGACACTAGCCAAAAACATTCAGTACTTC
CASSPGQTLAKNIQYF
>TRBJ2-4|TRBD2|TRBV28|NA
TGTGCCAGCAGTTTACCCCTAACTAGCGGGTCGAGCGGGAACATTCAGTACTTC
CASSLPLTSGSSGNIQYF
>TRBJ1-1|NA|TRBV30|few
TGTGCCTGGTATGGGGTCCGTGAAGCTTTCTTT
CAWYGVREAFF
>TRBJ2-1|NA|TRBV12-3/TRBV12-4|NA
TGTGCCAGCAGCCCCGGACCCACCCGGTCGCGCTATGAGCAGTTCTTC
CASSPGPTRSRYEQFF
>TRBJ2-5|NA|TRBV20-1|NA
TGCAGTGCCCTTAGGGGAAAAGAGACCCAGTACTTC
CSALRGKETQYF
>TRBJ1-1|NA|TRBV7-6|few
TGTGCCAGCAGCTTAGGGTTTATCGGGGGCGGCACTGAAGCTTTCTTT
CASSLGFIGGGTEAFF
>TRBJ2-7|NA|TRBV3-1|NA
TGTGCCAGCAGCCAAGGGCGAACAACGGACGAGCAGTACTTC
CASSQGRTTDEQYF
>TRBJ1-4|NA|TRBV29-1|once
TGCAGCGCCCGACAGAGAACTAATGAAAAACTGTTTTTT
CSARQRTNEKLFF
>TRBJ1-6|NA|TRBV14|NA
TGTGCCAGCAGCCAAGCCCTAAATTCACCCCTCCACTTT
CASSQALNSPLHF
>TRBJ1-5|NA|TRBV27|NA
TGTGCCAGCGCCCCGGTCGTGGGAGATACGCAGCATTTT
CASAPVVGDTQHF
>TRBJ2-5|NA|TRBV28|NA
TGTGCCAGCAGTTCTTCTTATATGGAGACCCAGTACTTC
CASSSSYMETQYF
>TRBJ1-2|NA|TRBV6-1|NA
TGTGCCAGCTCGGGCAGGGGATATGGCTACACCTTC
CASSGRGYGYTF
>TRBJ1-3|TRBD1|TRBV27|once
TGTGCCAGCAGAGCAAAGGACAGGACTGGAAACACCATATATTTT
CASRAKDRTGNTIYF
>TRBJ1-5|TRBD1|TRBV20-1|NA
TGCAGTGCTGGGCAGGGGGGAAAAAATCAGCCCCAGCATTTT
CSAGQGGKNQPQHF
>TRBJ2-1|TRBD2|TRBV29-1|few
TGCAGCTCTGGACTAGCGGGCTACAATGAGCAGTTCTTC
CSSGLAGYNEQFF
>TRBJ2-7|TRBD1|TRBV7-2|few
TGTGCCAGCAGCTCGGGACAGGGGATTGGTTACGAGCAGTACTTC
CASSSGQGIGYEQYF
>TRBJ2-5|NA|TRBV9|many
TGTGCCAGCAGCTCCCGACTACAAGAGACCCAGTACTTC
CASSSRLQETQYF
>TRBJ2-5|NA|TRBV29-1|few
TGCAGCGTTGTTGGCCCGGCGGGAGAGACCCAGTACTTC
CSVVGPAGETQYF
>TRBJ2-7|NA|TRBV2|few
TGTGCCAGCAGTGTGGGGGACGAGCAGTACTTC
CASSVGDEQYF
>TRBJ2-2|NA|TRBV6-6|many
TGTGCCAGCACCCACCGGGGGAGCACCGGGGAGCTGTTTTTT
CASTHRGSTGELFF
>TRBJ2-3|TRBD2|TRBV28|NA
TGTGCCAGCAGTCAGCGGGGGTTTGCAGATACGCAGTATTTT
CASSQRGFADTQYF
>TRBJ2-2|TRBD2|TRBV29-1|NA
TGCAGCGTTGAATTGGTAGCGGGAGAGGCCGGGGAGCTGTTTTTT
CSVELVAGEAGELFF
>TRBJ1-2|NA|TRBV2|NA
TGTGCCAGCGGATACAGCGACTACTATGGCTACACCTTC
CASGYSDYYGYTF
>TRBJ2-3|NA|TRBV9|NA
TGTGCCAGCAGCGTAGCTAGTGTGGGGGCAGATACGCAGTATTTT
CASSVASVGADTQYF
>TRBJ2-2|TRBD2|TRBV7-9|NA
TGTGCCAGCAGCCTCGGCGGGAGCGGGGGGGCCGACACCGGGGAGCTGTTTTTT
CASSLGGSGGADTGELFF
>TRBJ2-4|TRBD1|TRBV7-2|NA
TGTGCCAGCAGCGCCCGGACAGGGAAAAACATTCAGTACTTC
CASSARTGKNIQYF
>TRBJ2-7|TRBD2|TRBV6-2/TRBV6-3|few
TGTGCCAGCAGTTACCCGGGACTAGCAAGCTCCTACGAGCAGTACTTC
CASSYPGLASSYEQYF
>TRBJ2-4|NA|TRBV2|NA
TGTGCCAGCAGTGAAGCTGGCAGGATACTAGCCAAAAACATTCAGTACTTC
CASSEAGRILAKNIQYF
>TRBJ2-7|TRBD2|TRBV29-1|NA
TGCAGCGTTAAAGGACTAGCGGGGGGACACGAGCAGTACTTC
CSVKGLAGGHEQYF
>TRBJ2-6|TRBD1|TRBV7-2|NA
TGTGCCAGCAGCGATACGGGACAGGGGACCTCTGGGGCCAACGTCCTGACTTTC
CASSDTGQGTSGANVLTF
>TRBJ2-5|TRBD2|TRBV5-5|few
TGTGCCAGTGCGACTAGCGGAGGGGAAGAGACCCAGTACTTC
CASATSGGEETQYF
>TRBJ2-5|TRBD1|TRBV20-1|NA
TGCAGTGCTAGAGGGACAGGGGAAGAGACCCAGTACTTC
CSARGTGEETQYF
>TRBJ2-1|TRBD1|TRBV27|NA
TGTGCCAGCAGTTTGGCAGGGGGCCCCGGGGAGCAGTTCTTC
CASSLAGGPGEQFF
>TRBJ1-2|NA|TRBV20-1|few
TGCAGTGCTAGAGCAAAGACGGGAGACTATGGCTACACCTTC
CSARAKTGDYGYTF
>TRBJ2-3|NA|TRBV29-1|NA
TGCAGCGTTGAGGGGATCACAGATACGCAGTATTTT
CSVEGITDTQYF
>TRBJ2-1|NA|TRBV28|NA
TGTGCCAGCACCGATCACCCGGGACCCACCTACAATGAGCAGTTCTTC
CASTDHPGPTYNEQFF
>TRBJ1-2|TRBD1|TRBV29-1|NA
TGCAGCGTTGAGACAGGGGGGGACTATGGCTACACCTTC
CSVETGGDYGYTF
>TRBJ2-1|TRBD1|TRBV5-1|few
TGCGCCAGCAGCTTGCCAGGACAGGGCCATGAGCAGTTCTTC
CASSLPGQGHEQFF
>TRBJ1-3|NA|TRBV4-3|NA
TGCGCCAGCAGCCAAGATAGGGACCGGGGAAACACCATATATTTT
CASSQDRDRGNTIYF
>TRBJ2-5|TRBD2|TRBV14|few
TGTGCCAGCAGCCAAGATAACAAGCGGGGTCACCAAGAGACCCAGTACTTC
CASSQDNKRGHQETQYF
>TRBJ2-5|NA|TRBV28|NA
TGTGCCAGCAGTCCCAACTCCCCTAGCCTCCAAGAGACCCAGTACTTC
CASSPNSPSLQETQYF
>TRBJ1-4|NA|TRBV28|few
TGTGCCAGCAGCCGTCGATTGGGGGGGGTCTCTGAAAAACTGTTTTTT
CASSRRLGGVSEKLFF
>TRBJ2-1|NA|TRBV29-1|few
TGCAGCGTCGGCCCTCGGAGTATTGAGTTCTTC
CSVGPRSIEFF
>TRBJ1-2|NA|TRBV5-1|NA
TGCGCCAGCAGCCTACGGAACAGGGCGAGGTCCTATGGCTACACCTTC
CASSLRNRARSYGYTF
>TRBJ1-2|TRBD1|TRBV29-1|few
TGCAGCGTTGGGGCTTCAGGGGGCGCGGATGGCTACACCTTC
CSVGASGGADGYTF
>TRBJ1-1|TRBD1|TRBV6-6|few
TGTGCCAGCAGTTTCAACAGGGGTGGGACTGAAGCTTTCTTT
CASSFNRGGTEAFF
>TRBJ2-1|NA|TRBV6-2/TRBV6-3|NA
TGTGCCAGCAGTTTCCGACGTAGTAATGATTTATTCAATGAGCAGTTCTTC
CASSFRRSNDLFNEQFF
>TRBJ2-7|NA|TRBV28|few
TGTGCCAGCAGTCCCTCAGTGGTCAGGACCTACGAGCAGTACTTC
CASSPSVVRTYEQYF
>TRBJ2-5|NA|TRBV7-2|few
TGTGCCAGCAGCTTACGTAGGGCCGAGACCCAGTACTTC
CASSLRRAETQYF
>TRBJ2-7|TRBD2|TRBV28|few
TGTGCCAGCACCACGGGGGGGTACGAGCAGTACTTC
CASTTGGYEQYF
>TRBJ2-1|NA|TRBV18|NA
TGTGCCAGCTCACCCTCAGGCGACAGGTTGGGGCAGTTCTTC
CASSPSGDRLGQFF
>TRBJ2-5|TRBD2|TRBV9|few
TGTGCCAGCAGCGTAGGCCTAGCGGGAGCTAGCCAAGAGACCCAGTACTTC
CASSVGLAGASQETQYF
>TRBJ2-4|NA|TRBV7-2|few
TGTGCCAGCAGCCAGCGGGGCTGGGACAGCCAAACCATAGCCAAAAACATTCAGTACTTC
CASSQRGWDSQTIAKNIQYF
>TRBJ1-1|NA|TRBV11-1|few
TGTGCCAGCAGAGAGGGTCGCGGCAAGAACACTGAAGCTTTCTTT
CASREGRGKNTEAFF
>TRBJ1-1|TRBD1|TRBV27|NA
TGTGCCAGCAGTTTACGACAGGGACGGAGGAACACTGAAGCTTTCTTT
CASSLRQGRRNTEAFF
>TRBJ2-6|TRBD1|TRBV11-1|few
TGTGCCAGCAGCTTAGTTAGTGGGACAGGGCTCTCTGGGGCCAACGTCCTGACTTTC
CASSLVSGTGLSGANVLTF
>TRBJ2-5|NA|TRBV5-1|NA
TGCGCCAGCAGCTTGGCCCGGGGGCCTCAAGAGACCCAGTACTTC
CASSLARGPQETQYF
>TRBJ1-1|TRBD1|TRBV18|few
TGTGCCAGCTCACCAAGGGACAGTGAAGCTTTCTTT
CASSPRDSEAFF
>TRBJ1-5|NA|TRBV20-1|NA
TGCAGTGCCGTGAGGGATCAGCCCCAGCATTTT
CSAVRDQPQHF